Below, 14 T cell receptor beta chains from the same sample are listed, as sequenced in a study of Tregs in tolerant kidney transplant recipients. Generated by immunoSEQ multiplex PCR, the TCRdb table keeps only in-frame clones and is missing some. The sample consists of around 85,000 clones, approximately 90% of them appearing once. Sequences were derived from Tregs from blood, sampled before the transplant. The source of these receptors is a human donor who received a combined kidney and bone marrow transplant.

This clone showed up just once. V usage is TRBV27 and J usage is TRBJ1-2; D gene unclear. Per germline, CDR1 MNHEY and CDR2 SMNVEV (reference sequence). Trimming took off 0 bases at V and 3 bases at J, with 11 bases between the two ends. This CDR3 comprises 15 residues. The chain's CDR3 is CASSLSPRQDYGYTF. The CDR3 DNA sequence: TGTGCCAGCAGTTTATCGCCGCGGCAAGACTATGGCTACACCTTC.

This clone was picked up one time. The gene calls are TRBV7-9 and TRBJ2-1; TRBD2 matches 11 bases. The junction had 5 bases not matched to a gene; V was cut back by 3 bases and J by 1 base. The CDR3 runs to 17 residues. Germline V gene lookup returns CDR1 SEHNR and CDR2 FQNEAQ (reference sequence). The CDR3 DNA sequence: TGTGCCAGCAGCTTGACAATAGCGGGAGGGTCCTACAATGAGCAGTTCTTC. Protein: CASSLTIAGGSYNEQFF.

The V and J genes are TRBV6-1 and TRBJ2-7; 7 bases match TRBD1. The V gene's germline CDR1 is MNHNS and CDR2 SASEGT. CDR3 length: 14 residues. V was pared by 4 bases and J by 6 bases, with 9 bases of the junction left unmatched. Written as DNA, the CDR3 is TGTGCCAGCAGTGCGACTGGGGACAGAAGCGAGCAGTACTTC. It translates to CASSATGDRSEQYF.

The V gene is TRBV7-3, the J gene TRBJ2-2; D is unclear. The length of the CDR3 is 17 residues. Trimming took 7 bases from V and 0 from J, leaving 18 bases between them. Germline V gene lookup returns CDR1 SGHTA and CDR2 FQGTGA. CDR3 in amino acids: CASTEGIRASNTGELFF. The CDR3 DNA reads TGTGCCAGCACCGAAGGAATCCGGGCCTCGAACACCGGGGAGCTGTTTTTT.

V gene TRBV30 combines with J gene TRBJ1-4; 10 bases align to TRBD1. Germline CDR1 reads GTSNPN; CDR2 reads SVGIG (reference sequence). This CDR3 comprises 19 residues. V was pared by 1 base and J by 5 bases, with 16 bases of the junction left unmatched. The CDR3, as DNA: TGTGCCTGGAGTGGTAGGACAGGGGGGATCGTGCAGCGGAATGAAAAACTGTTTTTT. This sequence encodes CAWSGRTGGIVQRNEKLFF.

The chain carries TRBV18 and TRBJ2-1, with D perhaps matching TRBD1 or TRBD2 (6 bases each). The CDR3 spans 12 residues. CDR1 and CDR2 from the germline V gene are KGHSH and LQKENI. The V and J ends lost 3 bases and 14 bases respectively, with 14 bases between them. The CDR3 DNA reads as TGTGCCAGCTCACCCGGGTTGGGGGGCGAGTTCTTC. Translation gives CASSPGLGGEFF.

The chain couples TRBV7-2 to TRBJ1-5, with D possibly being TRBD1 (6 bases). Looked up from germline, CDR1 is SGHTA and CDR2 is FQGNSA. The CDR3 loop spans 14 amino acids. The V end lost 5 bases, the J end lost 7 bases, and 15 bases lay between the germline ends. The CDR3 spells CASSPASTGQPQHF. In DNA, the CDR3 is TGTGCCAGCAGCCCGGCCTCTACAGGGCAGCCCCAGCATTTT. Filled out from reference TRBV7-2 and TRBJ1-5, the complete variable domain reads GAGVSQSPSNKVTEKGKDVELRCDPISGHTALYWYRQSLGQGLEFLIYFQGNSAPDKSGLPSDRFSAERTGGSVSTLTIQRTQQEDSAVYLCASSPASTGQPQHFGDGTRLSIL.

CDR3 sequence: CASRPSSGANVLTF. In nucleotides, the CDR3 is TGTGCCAGCAGGCCATCATCTGGGGCCAACGTCCTGACTTTC. This chain connects TRBV28 to TRBJ2-6; D gene unclear. The CDR3 covers 14 residues. The germline V gene has CDR1 MDHEN and CDR2 SYDVKM. Trimming removed 6 bases from V and 1 base from J, with 7 bases in between. Based on the CDR3 plus reference TRBV28 and TRBJ2-6, the full variable domain is DVKVTQSSRYLVKRTGEKVFLECVQDMDHENMFWYRQDPGLGLRLIYFSYDVKMKEKGDIPEGYSVSREKKERFSLILESASTNQTSMYLCASRPSSGANVLTFGAGSRLTVL.

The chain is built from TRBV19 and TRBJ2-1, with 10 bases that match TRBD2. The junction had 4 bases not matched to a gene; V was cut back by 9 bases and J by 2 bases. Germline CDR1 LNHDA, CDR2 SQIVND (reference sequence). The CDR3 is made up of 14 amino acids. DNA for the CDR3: TGTGCCAGCAGCGGGAGGGCAGCCTACAATGAGCAGTTCTTC. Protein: CASSGRAAYNEQFF.

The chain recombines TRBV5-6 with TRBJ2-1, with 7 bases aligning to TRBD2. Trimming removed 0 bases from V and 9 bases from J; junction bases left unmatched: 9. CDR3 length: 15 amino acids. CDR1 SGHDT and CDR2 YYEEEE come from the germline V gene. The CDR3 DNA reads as TGTGCCAGCAGCTTGGCCCCAACTAGCGCTGGTGAGCAGTTCTTC. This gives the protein CASSLAPTSAGEQFF.

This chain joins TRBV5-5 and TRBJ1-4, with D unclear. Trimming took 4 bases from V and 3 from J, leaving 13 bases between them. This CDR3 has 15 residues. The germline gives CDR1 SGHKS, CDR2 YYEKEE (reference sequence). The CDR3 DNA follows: TGTGCCAGCAGCGTGGGGAGGGCTGCTAATGAAAAACTGTTTTTT. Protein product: CASSVGRAANEKLFF.

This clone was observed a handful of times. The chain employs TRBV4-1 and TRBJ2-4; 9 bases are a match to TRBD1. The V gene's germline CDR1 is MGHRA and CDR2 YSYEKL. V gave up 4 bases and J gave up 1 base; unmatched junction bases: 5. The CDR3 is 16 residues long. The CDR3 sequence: CASSPGTGSAKNIQYF. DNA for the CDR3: TGCGCCAGCAGCCCAGGGACAGGGTCTGCCAAAAACATTCAGTACTTC.

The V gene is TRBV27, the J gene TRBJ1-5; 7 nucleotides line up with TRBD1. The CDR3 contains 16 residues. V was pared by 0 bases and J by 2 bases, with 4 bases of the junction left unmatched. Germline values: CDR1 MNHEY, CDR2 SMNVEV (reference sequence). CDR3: CASSLSHRGGNQPQHF. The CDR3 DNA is TGTGCCAGCAGTTTATCCCACAGGGGCGGCAATCAGCCCCAGCATTTT.

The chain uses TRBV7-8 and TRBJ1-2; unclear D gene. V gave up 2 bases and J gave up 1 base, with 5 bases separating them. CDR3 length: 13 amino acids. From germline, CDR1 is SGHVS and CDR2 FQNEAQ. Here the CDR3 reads CASSLRNNYGYTF. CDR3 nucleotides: TGTGCCAGCAGCTTAAGAAATAACTATGGCTACACCTTC. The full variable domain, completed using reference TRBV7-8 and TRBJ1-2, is GAGVSQSPRYKVAKRGQDVALRCDPISGHVSLFWYQQALGQGPEFLTYFQNEAQLDKSGLPSDRFFAERPEGSVSTLKIQRTQQEDSAVYLCASSLRNNYGYTFGSGTRLTVV.